One TCR beta chain is described in this entry. The data derive from a study of blood T cell repertoires in COVID-19. Study details: Whether acute or convalescent, the COVID-19 samples came from the United States, Italy and Spain. PBMCs, B-cell-depleted T cells, or T cells provided the cDNA or gDNA that made up the material.

V lost 0 bases and J lost 2; bases outside the gene matches: 21. From germline, CDR1 is SGHRS and CDR2 YFSETQ. The CDR3 totals 22 residues. In the original workflow: The authors estimated nucleated cell counts from reference gene primer amplification. Only in-frame clones appear in the TCRdb table, and some are missing; sequencing was by immunoSEQ multiplex PCR. The V and J calls and the clone size are those of that table, but D and trimming were determined from the DNA. The sample has 200,000 to 250,000 clones, about 76% seen once. The clonotype originates from a woman aged 45-65 years with acute COVID-19. Sequencing input: PBMCs or T cells enriched from blood (not recorded which). V gene TRBV5-1 combines with J gene TRBJ2-1; 9 bases match TRBD2. CDR3 region: CASSLALLEASGTSRAYNEQFF. DNA of the CDR3: TGCGCCAGCAGCTTGGCCCTCTTGGAGGCTAGCGGGACCAGTAGGGCCTACAATGAGCAGTTCTTC.